The source of this TCR beta chain is a study of T cells in Graves' hyperthyroidism and ophthalmopathy. About the study: Before any treatment, at initial diagnosis, peripheral blood was collected.

Cells are PBMCs isolated from more than 8.5 ml of fresh blood. Germline V CDR1 and CDR2: SEHNR, FQNEAQ (reference sequence). There are 13 residues in the CDR3. Amplified TCR beta CDR3 regions came from RNA transcripts. Initially, a first-round RT-PCR of the TCR CDR3 employed the HTBI primer set. Via MiXCR, TCRdb re-called the multiplex PCR reads, giving one row per CDR3 protein. In the table there are about 760,000 distinct CDR3 sequences, approximately 40% of which are singletons. A note on this clonotype: The germline gene is not matched at one end of the junction; a read error may be the cause.

The J gene is TRBJ2-2, the V gene TRBV7-9; tentatively, D is TRBD1 or TRBD2 (5 bases each). Sequencing input: blood. This TCR was sampled from a woman aged 35 to 49 with Graves' hyperthyroidism. CDR3 protein: CASSSVDTGELFF. CDR3 DNA: TGTGCCAGCAGCTCAGTGGACACCGGGGAGCTGTTCTTT.